This entry lists 26 T cell receptor beta chains sequenced from one sample in a study of regulatory T cells in long-lasting Graves disease (dated by TCRdb to the early 2020s). Per the publication, the time point label means: persistent/refractory GD, antithyroid drugs over 5 years with positive TRAb. RNA was extracted from PBMCs in TRIzol for both TCR sequencing and RNA sequencing. The library came from multiplex PCR. The instrument was an Illumina HiSeq 4000. CDR3 regions were amplified by Arm-PCR with iRepertoire HTBI primers to construct TCR beta libraries. The public reads were reanalyzed by TCRdb: fastp trimming at Q25, MiXCR alignment, in-frame beta chains only. Rows merge per CDR3 protein into single entries with the most common DNA and genes. In this sample the table shows about 340,000 distinct CDR3 sequences, around 20% of which occur a single time. The ten largest clones take up 29% of the sample.

The sample consisted of peripheral blood mononuclear cells (PBMCs), taken when the disease was refractory, from a patient treated with antithyroid drugs. The receptors come from a female donor with Graves disease.

CDR3 amino acids: CSAAPGQLNYGYTF. CDR3 coding DNA: TGCAGTGCTGCTCCGGGACAACTTAACTATGGCTACACCTTC. The chain has TRBV20-1 and TRBJ1-2; maybe TRBD1 (6 bases). V was cut by 5 bases and J by 1 base, with 14 bases left in between. Germline CDR1 reads DFQATT; CDR2 reads SNEGSKA (reference sequence). This CDR3 spans 14 amino acids.

This clonotype was seen repeatedly, ten times or more. The chain has TRBV20-1 and TRBJ1-4, with TRBD1 matching over 8 bases. Germline trimming cut 0 bases from V and 3 bases from J; bases unmatched to any gene: 6. The germline V gene has CDR1 DFQATT and CDR2 SNEGSKA (reference sequence). This CDR3 is built from 16 residues. CDR3: CSARDQGAWANEKLFF. CDR3 DNA sequence: TGCAGTGCTAGAGATCAGGGGGCTTGGGCTAATGAAAAACTGTTTTTT.

V and J are TRBV2 and TRBJ2-7, with D uncertain. Germline CDR1 and CDR2: SNHLY and FYNNEI. The CDR3 runs to 12 residues. V gave up 6 bases and J gave up 3 bases, with 9 bases separating them. The CDR3 spells CASRTLDYEQYF. The CDR3 bases are TGTGCCAGCAGGACCCTTGACTACGAGCAGTACTTC.

This clonotype was detected a few times. The CDR3 loop reads CAWSVGGGSTREQFF. CDR3 DNA: TGTGCCTGGAGTGTAGGGGGGGGTAGCACACGAGAGCAGTTCTTC. This chain links TRBV30 with TRBJ2-5, with D perhaps matching TRBD2 (7 bases). The DNA end favors TRBJ2-1, so the J call may be wrong. The V gene's germline CDR1 is GTSNPN and CDR2 SVGIG (reference sequence). CDR3 length: 15 amino acids.

In the case of this clonotype: One base away lies a much larger clone, so this may be a sequencing read error. V and J are TRBV12-3 or TRBV12-4 and TRBJ1-1, with no clear D. Trimming removed 1 base at V and 4 bases at J, with 7 bases between. The CDR3 has 13 residues. The CDR3 reads CASSLGQSTEAFF. The CDR3 DNA follows: TGTGCCAGCAGTTTAGGGCAGTCCACTGAAGCTTTCTTT.

Many counts were recorded for this clonotype. The gene calls are TRBV19 and TRBJ1-1; TRBD1 is a possible D gene (5 bases). The CDR3 loop spans 13 amino acids. Germline-derived CDR1 and CDR2 are LNHDA and SQIVND (reference sequence). Trimming pared 4 bases from V and 4 bases from J, leaving 10 bases between. CDR3 nucleotide sequence: TGTGCCAGTAGTAAGAGGGGCCTCACTGAAGCTTTCTTT. Translation gives CASSKRGLTEAFF.

This clonotype was recorded a few times. V and J are TRBV11-3 and TRBJ2-3; 9 nucleotides line up with TRBD2. Germline CDR1 and CDR2: SGHNT and YENEEA. With V trimmed by 0 bases and J by 3 bases, 7 bases remained unmatched. The CDR3 covers 17 residues. CDR3 protein: CASSLDLLRGGTDTQYF. CDR3 bases: TGTGCCAGCAGCTTAGATCTGCTGCGGGGGGGTACAGATACGCAGTATTTT.

As for this clonotype: An end of the junction does not agree with germline; a read error may underlie this. The chain links TRBV19 to TRBJ2-7; TRBD1 agrees at 8 bases. Germline V CDR1 and CDR2: LNHDA, SQIVND (reference sequence). The CDR3 runs 14 residues. The CDR3, as DNA: TGTGCCAGTAGTAACGGACAGGGATCCTCCGAGCAGTACTTC. Translated, it gives CASSNGQGSSEQYF. Full variable domain (missing parts from reference TRBV19 and TRBJ2-7): DGGITQSPKYLFRKEGQNVTLSCEQNLNHDAMYWYRQDPGQGLRLIYYSQIVNDFQKGDIAEGYSVSREKKESFPLTVTSAQKNPTAFYLCASSNGQGSSEQYFGPGTRLTVT.

The chain links TRBV5-1 to TRBJ2-7; 8 bases are a match to TRBD1. The germline CDR1 and CDR2 sequences are SGHRS and YFSETQ. The V and J ends lost 4 bases and 5 bases, in that order; junction bases with no gene match: 8. The CDR3 sequence is 14 residues long. CDR3 coding DNA: TGCGCCAGCAGCCTAGGACAGGGCGGCGACGAGCAGTACTTC. Amino acids: CASSLGQGGDEQYF.

This clonotype was found many times. The gene calls are TRBV7-9 and TRBJ2-5, with 10 bases matching TRBD1. Trimming removed 3 bases from V and 4 bases from J; junction bases left unmatched: 8. CDR1 SEHNR and CDR2 FQNEAQ come from the germline V gene (reference sequence). The CDR3 runs 16 residues. CDR3 residues: CASSFRADRGRETQYF. The CDR3 nucleotides read TGTGCCAGCAGCTTTCGGGCCGACAGGGGGCGAGAGACCCAGTACTTC.

This clonotype was counted many times. The genes are TRBV11-3 and TRBJ1-2; tentatively, D is TRBD1 (6 bases). The V and J ends lost 3 bases and 1 base respectively, with 12 bases between them. The germline CDR1 and CDR2 sequences are SGHNT and YENEEA. This CDR3 spans 15 amino acids. CDR3 protein: CASSFPGHRNYGYTF. CDR3 nucleotides: TGTGCCAGCAGCTTTCCGGGACACCGTAACTATGGCTACACCTTC.

This clonotype was seen only a few times. The CDR3: CAWSVNRAHEQYF. The CDR3, as DNA: TGTGCCTGGAGTGTAAACAGGGCCCACGAGCAGTACTTC. The chain couples TRBV30 to TRBJ2-7; maybe TRBD1 (6 bases). The germline CDR1 and CDR2 sequences are GTSNPN and SVGIG (reference sequence). V gave up 0 bases and J gave up 5 bases, with 11 bases separating them. This CDR3 region has 13 residues. The full variable domain, its missing parts supplied by reference TRBV30 and TRBJ2-7, is SQTIHQWPATLVQPVGSPLSLECTVEGTSNPNLYWYRQAAGRGLQLLFYSVGIGQISSEVPQNLSASRPQDRQFILSSKKLLLSDSGFYLCAWSVNRAHEQYFGPGTRLTVT.

This clonotype occurred a few times. This chain links TRBV20-1 with TRBJ2-7; either TRBD1 or TRBD2 may supply D (5 bases each). Trimming stripped 6 bases from V and 5 bases from J, with 14 bases between. The CDR3 contains 12 residues. Per the germline V gene, CDR1 is DFQATT and CDR2 is SNEGSKA (reference sequence). The CDR3 sequence is CSAVFWGNEQYF. The CDR3 DNA follows: TGCAGTGCGGTTTTTTGGGGGAACGAGCAGTACTTC.

This clonotype appeared a few times. The genes are TRBV11-2 and TRBJ2-7; D might be TRBD2 (7 bases). V lost 5 bases and J lost 0, with 20 bases in between. The germline V gene encodes CDR1 SGHAT and CDR2 FQNNGV. There are 17 residues in the CDR3. The CDR3 DNA reads as TGTGCCAGCAGCCCCCCCCGGGGGCGGGAGCCCTCCTACGAGCAGTACTTC. Amino acid sequence: CASSPPRGREPSYEQYF. Together with reference TRBV11-2 and TRBJ2-7, the CDR3 gives the full variable domain: EAGVAQSPRYKIIEKRQSVAFWCNPISGHATLYWYQQILGQGPKLLIQFQNNGVVDDSQLPKDRFSAERLKGVDSTLKIQPAKLEDSAVYLCASSPPRGREPSYEQYFGPGTRLTVT.

This clonotype was detected many times. The V call is TRBV19, the J call TRBJ1-1, with D unresolved. Germline V gives CDR1 LNHDA, CDR2 SQIVND (reference sequence). The CDR3 sequence is 14 residues long. The CDR3 is CATGVAGMNTEAFF. The DNA of the CDR3 is TGTGCTACTGGGGTGGCAGGCATGAACACTGAAGCTTTCTTT.

Comment on this clonotype: Possible read error: a much larger clone is one base away. CDR3 coding DNA: TGTGCCAGCAGCCAAGATGGAAGCAGATTAGCCAAAACCATTCAGTACTTC. It codes for CASSQDGSRLAKTIQYF. The rearrangement joins TRBV3-1 to TRBJ2-4; D is uncertain. The CDR3 totals 17 residues. From germline, CDR1 is LGHDT and CDR2 YNNKEL (reference sequence).

Many counts were recorded for this clonotype. The chain is built from TRBV28 and TRBJ2-7; 7 bases are shared with TRBD1. The V gene end was trimmed by 5 bases and the J gene end by 0 bases; junction bases not matched to a gene: 7. Germline-derived CDR1 and CDR2 are MDHEN and SYDVKM. The CDR3 runs to 15 residues. CDR3 nucleotide sequence: TGTGCCAGCAGTACCTTGGACAGGAGCTCCTACGAGCAGTACTTC. This sequence encodes CASSTLDRSSYEQYF.

This clonotype was picked up a small number of times. The V gene is TRBV20-1, the J gene TRBJ1-1; TRBD1 aligns across 7 bases. The CDR3 totals 17 residues. The V segment lost 6 bases and the J segment 0 bases; nucleotides outside the gene matches: 16. CDR1 and CDR2 from the germline V gene are DFQATT and SNEGSKA (reference sequence). The chain's CDR3 is CSAPGVGTDIMNTEAFF. The CDR3 bases are TGCAGTGCCCCTGGGGTCGGGACAGACATCATGAACACTGAAGCTTTCTTT.

This clonotype has a handful of counts. The chain carries TRBV7-9 and TRBJ2-5, with D possibly being TRBD2 (7 bases). The germline gives CDR1 SEHNR, CDR2 FQNEAQ (reference sequence). The length of the CDR3 is 15 residues. Trimming left V 5 bases short and J 4 bases short, with 17 bases between. The CDR3 DNA reads TGTGCCAGCAGCATCCTCGGGGGGCGCGGAGAGACCCAGTACTTC. As protein: CASSILGGRGETQYF.

Worth noting for this clonotype: A much more abundant neighbour one base away suggests this may be a read error. The rearrangement joins TRBV6-1 to TRBJ1-2; 8 bases are a match to TRBD1. This CDR3 spans 14 amino acids. Germline values: CDR1 MNHNS, CDR2 SASEGT. Trimming at V came to 6 bases and at J to 5 bases, leaving 8 bases not matched to a gene. The CDR3 DNA is TGTGCCAGCAGACAAGCAGGGGGCGGATATGGCTACACCTTC. Amino acids: CASRQAGGGYGYTF.

This clonotype was found a few times. This chain joins TRBV5-6 and TRBJ1-2; D gene unclear. This CDR3 is built from 12 residues. CDR1 is SGHDT, CDR2 YYEEEE, per germline. V dropped 3 bases and J dropped 4 bases, with 7 bases sitting between them. The CDR3 DNA sequence: TGTGCCAGCAGCTCCGACATCTATGGCTACACCTTC. Residues: CASSSDIYGYTF.

This clonotype was picked up many times. The chain uses TRBV20-1 and TRBJ2-7; possible D gene TRBD2, 5 bases. This CDR3 has 12 amino acids. The V gene lost 5 bases and the J gene lost 6 bases, with 14 bases spanning the gap. The germline V gene encodes CDR1 DFQATT and CDR2 SNEGSKA (reference sequence). CDR3 nucleotides: TGCAGTGCTCGAGTAGGGAGCAGCGAGCAGTACTTC. Protein product: CSARVGSSEQYF.

V usage is TRBV12-3 or TRBV12-4 and J usage is TRBJ2-2, with D unresolved. Deletions cut 7 bases from V and 2 bases from J, with 11 bases between. CDR3 length: 14 residues. Written as DNA, the CDR3 is TGTGCCAGCAACATTGACCGAAACACCGGGGAGCTGTTTTTT. It specifies CASNIDRNTGELFF.

V and J are TRBV7-3 and TRBJ1-1; 8 positions agree with TRBD1. The germline V gene encodes CDR1 SGHTA and CDR2 FQGTGA. V was pared by 2 bases and J by 1 base, with 6 bases of the junction left unmatched. This CDR3 is built from 16 residues. The CDR3 is CASSLHPGTGNTEAFF. CDR3 DNA: TGTGCCAGCAGCTTACACCCCGGGACAGGGAACACTGAAGCTTTCTTT.

This clonotype has a count of ten or more. CDR3 amino acids: CASSDAGPSLYTF. CDR3 sequence (DNA): TGTGCCAGCAGTGATGCAGGGCCGTCGCTTTACACCTTC. V gene TRBV25-1 combines with J gene TRBJ1-2; a possible D gene is TRBD1 (5 bases). CDR3 length: 13 amino acids. The V gene's germline CDR1 is MGHDK and CDR2 SYGVNS. Trimming shortened V by 3 bases and J by 11 bases, and 16 bases separated the two germline ends.

There are a few counts of this clonotype. This chain connects TRBV7-9 to TRBJ1-1, with 8 bases fitting TRBD1. V lost 4 bases, J lost 2 bases, and 9 bases stayed unmatched. The CDR3 sequence is 16 residues long. Germline CDR1 reads SEHNR; CDR2 reads FQNEAQ (reference sequence). CDR3 bases: TGTGCCAGCAGCTCCTACAGGGGGGAGCCTAACACTGAAGCTTTCTTT. Translating it yields CASSSYRGEPNTEAFF.